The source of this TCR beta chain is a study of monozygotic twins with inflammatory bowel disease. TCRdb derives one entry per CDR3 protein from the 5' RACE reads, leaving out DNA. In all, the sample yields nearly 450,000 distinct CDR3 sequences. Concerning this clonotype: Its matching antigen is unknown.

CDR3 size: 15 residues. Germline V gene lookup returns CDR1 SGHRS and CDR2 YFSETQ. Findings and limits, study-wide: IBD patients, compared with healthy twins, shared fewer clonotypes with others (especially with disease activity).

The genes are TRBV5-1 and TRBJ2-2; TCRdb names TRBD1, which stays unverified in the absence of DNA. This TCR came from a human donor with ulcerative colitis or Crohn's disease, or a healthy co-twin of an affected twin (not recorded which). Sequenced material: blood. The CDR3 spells CASSPGTGDTGELFF.